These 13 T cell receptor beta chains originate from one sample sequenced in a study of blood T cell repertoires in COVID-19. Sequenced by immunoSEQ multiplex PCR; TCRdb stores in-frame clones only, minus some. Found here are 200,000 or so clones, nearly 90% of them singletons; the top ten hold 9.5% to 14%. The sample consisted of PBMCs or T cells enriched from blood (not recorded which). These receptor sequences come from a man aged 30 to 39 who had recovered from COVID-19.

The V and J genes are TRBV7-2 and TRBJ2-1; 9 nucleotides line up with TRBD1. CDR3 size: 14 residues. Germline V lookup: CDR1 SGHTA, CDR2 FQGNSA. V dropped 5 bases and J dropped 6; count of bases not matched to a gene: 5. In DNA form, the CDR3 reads TGTGCCAGCAGCCCAACGGGACAGGGCAATGAGCAGTTCTTC. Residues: CASSPTGQGNEQFF.

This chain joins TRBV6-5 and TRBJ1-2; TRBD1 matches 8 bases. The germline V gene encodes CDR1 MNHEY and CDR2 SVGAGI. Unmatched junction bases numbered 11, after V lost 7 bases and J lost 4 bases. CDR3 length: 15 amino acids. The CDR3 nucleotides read TGTGCCAGCACTTGGATACAGGGGGGCAGCTATGGCTACACCTTC. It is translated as CASTWIQGGSYGYTF.

CDR3 amino acids: CASSVGTVTNYGYTF. CDR3 nucleotides: TGCGCCAGCAGCGTCGGGACAGTCACTAACTATGGCTACACCTTC. V gene TRBV5-1 combines with J gene TRBJ1-2, with 7 bases lining up with TRBD1. The CDR3 consists of 15 residues. After removal of 4 bases from V and 0 bases from J, the junction contained 6 bases not matched to a gene. Germline CDR1 SGHRS, CDR2 YFSETQ.

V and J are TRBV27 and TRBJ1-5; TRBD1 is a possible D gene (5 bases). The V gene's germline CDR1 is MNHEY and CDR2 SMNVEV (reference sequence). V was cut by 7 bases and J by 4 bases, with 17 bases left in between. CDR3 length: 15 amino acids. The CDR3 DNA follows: TGTGCCAGCACCCCTACCGGACACCTAAATCAGCCCCAGCATTTT. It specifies CASTPTGHLNQPQHF.

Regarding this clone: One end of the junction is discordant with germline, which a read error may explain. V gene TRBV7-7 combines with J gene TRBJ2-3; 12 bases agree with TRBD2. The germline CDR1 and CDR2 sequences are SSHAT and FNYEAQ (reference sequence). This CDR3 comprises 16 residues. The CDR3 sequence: CASSLGTSGPNLPQYF. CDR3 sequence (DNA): TGTGCTAGCAGCTTAGGGACTAGCGGGCCCAATTTACCGCAGTATTTT.

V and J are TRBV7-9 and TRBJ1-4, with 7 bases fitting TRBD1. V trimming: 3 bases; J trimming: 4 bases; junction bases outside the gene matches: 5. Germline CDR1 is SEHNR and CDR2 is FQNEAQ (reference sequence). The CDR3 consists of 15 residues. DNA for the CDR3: TGTGCCAGCAGCTTGACGGGACAGCTTAATGAAAAACTGTTTTTT. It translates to CASSLTGQLNEKLFF. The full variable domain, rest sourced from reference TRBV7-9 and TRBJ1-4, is DTGVSQNPRHKITKRGQNVTFRCDPISEHNRLYWYRQTLGQGPEFLTYFQNEAQLEKSRLLSDRFSAERPKGSFSTLEIQRTEQGDSAMYLCASSLTGQLNEKLFFGSGTQLSVL.

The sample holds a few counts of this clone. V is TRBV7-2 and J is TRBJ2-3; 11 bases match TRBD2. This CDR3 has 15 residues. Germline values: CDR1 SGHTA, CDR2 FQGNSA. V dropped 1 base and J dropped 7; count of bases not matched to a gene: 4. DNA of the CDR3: TGTGCCAGCAGCTTAGTTAGCGGGAGGGAGAATACGCAGTATTTT. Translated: CASSLVSGRENTQYF.

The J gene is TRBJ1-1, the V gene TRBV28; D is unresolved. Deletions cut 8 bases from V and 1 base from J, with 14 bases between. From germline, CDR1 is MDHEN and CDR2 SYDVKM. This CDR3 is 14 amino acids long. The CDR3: CASGLVGSNTEAFF. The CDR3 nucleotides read TGTGCCAGCGGACTGGTGGGGTCGAACACTGAAGCTTTCTTT.

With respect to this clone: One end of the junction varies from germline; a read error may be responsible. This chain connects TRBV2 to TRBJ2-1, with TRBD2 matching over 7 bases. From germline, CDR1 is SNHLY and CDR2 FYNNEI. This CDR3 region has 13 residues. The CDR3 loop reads CASNLGRDNEQFF. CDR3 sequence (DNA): TGTGCGAGCAATTTAGGGAGGGACAATGAGCAGTTCTTC.

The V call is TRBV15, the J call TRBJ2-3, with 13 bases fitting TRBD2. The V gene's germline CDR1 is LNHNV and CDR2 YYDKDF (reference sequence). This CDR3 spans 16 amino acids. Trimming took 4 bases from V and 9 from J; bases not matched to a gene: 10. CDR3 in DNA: TGTGCCACCAGCACAGGCCTAACGGGACTAGCGGGAACGCAGTATTTT. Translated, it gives CATSTGLTGLAGTQYF.

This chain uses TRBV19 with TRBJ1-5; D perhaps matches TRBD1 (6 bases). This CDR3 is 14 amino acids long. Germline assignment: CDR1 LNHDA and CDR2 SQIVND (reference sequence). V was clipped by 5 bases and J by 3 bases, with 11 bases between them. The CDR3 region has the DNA TGTGCCAGTAGTTTACAGGGCGACAATCAGCCCCAGCATTTT. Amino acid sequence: CASSLQGDNQPQHF.

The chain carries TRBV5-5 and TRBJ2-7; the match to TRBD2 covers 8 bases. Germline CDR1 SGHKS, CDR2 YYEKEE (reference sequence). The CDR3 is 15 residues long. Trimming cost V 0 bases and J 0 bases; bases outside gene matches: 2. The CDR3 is CASSLDGRGSYEQYF. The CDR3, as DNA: TGTGCCAGCAGCTTGGACGGGAGGGGCTCCTACGAGCAGTACTTC.

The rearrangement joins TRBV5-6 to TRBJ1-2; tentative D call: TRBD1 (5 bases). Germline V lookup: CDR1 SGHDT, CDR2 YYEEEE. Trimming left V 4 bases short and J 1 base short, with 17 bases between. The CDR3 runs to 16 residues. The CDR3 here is CASSPRWGESNYGYTF. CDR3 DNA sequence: TGTGCCAGCAGCCCTCGGTGGGGGGAGAGTAACTATGGCTACACCTTC.